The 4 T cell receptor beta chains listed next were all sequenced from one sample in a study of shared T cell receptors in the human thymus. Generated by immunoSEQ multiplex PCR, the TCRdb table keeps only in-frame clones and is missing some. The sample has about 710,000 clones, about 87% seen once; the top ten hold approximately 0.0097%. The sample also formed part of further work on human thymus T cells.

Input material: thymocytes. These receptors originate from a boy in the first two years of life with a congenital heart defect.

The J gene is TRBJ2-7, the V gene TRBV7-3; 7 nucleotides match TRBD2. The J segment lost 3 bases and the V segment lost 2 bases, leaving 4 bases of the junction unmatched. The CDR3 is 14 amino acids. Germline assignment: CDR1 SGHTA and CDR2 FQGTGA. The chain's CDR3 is CASSLGGEGYEQYF. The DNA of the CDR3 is TGTGCCAGCAGCTTAGGGGGGGAAGGCTACGAGCAGTACTTC.

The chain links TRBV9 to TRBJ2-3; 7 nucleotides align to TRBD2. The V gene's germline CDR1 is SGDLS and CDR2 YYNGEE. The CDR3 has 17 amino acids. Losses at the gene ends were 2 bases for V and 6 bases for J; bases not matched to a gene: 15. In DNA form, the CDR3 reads TGTGCCAGCAGCGTGGGGTTCAAGCGGGGTACTTTGGATACGCAGTATTTT. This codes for CASSVGFKRGTLDTQYF.

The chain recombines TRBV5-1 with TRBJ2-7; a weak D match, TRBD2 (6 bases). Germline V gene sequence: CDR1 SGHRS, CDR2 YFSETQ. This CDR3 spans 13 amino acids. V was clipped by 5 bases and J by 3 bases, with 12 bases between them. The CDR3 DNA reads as TGCGCCAGCAGGGAGGGGACGAACTACGAGCAGTACTTC. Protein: CASREGTNYEQYF.

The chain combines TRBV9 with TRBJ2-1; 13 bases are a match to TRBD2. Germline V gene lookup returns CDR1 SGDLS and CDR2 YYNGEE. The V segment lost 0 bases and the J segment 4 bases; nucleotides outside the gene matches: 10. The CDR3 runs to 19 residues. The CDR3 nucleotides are TGTGCCAGCAGCGTAGAGGGACTAGCGGGATCTGTTAGGTACAATGAGCAGTTCTTC. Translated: CASSVEGLAGSVRYNEQFF.